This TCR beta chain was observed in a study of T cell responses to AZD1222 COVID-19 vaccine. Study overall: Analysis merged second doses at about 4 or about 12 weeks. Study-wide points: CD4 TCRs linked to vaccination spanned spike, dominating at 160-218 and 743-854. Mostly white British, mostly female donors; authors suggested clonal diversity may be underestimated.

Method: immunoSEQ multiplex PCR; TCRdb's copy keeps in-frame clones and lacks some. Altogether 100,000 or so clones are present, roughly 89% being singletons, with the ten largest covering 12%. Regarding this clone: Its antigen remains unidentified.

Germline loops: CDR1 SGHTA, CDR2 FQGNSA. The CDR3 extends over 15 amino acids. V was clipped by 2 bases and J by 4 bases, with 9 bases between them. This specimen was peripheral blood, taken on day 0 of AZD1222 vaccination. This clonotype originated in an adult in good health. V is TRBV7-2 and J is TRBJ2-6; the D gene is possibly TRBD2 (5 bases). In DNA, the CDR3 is TGTGCCAGCAGCTTAAGAGGGCCCGGGGCCAACGTCCTGACTTTC. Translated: CASSLRGPGANVLTF.